What follows are 13 T cell receptor beta chains derived from one specimen sequenced in a study of OX40 agonist ivuxolimab in advanced cancers. Assay: immunoSEQ multiplex PCR; the TCRdb copy retains only in-frame clones and omits some. Among some 70,000 clones listed, just over 85% were seen once. Specimen: CD4+ or CD8+ T cells sorted from blood, collected in a trial of the OX40 agonist ivuxolimab. These receptors all stem from an adult with an advanced solid tumor such as melanoma, head and neck, liver or kidney cancer.

This clone appeared a few times. The chain combines TRBV7-2 with TRBJ2-2, with 7 bases identical to TRBD2. This CDR3 contains 16 residues. Per the germline V gene, CDR1 is SGHTA and CDR2 is FQGNSA. Germline trimming cut 5 bases from V and 0 bases from J; bases unmatched to any gene: 6. The CDR3 coding sequence is TGTGCCAGCAGCCCGCAAGCGGGAACGAACACCGGGGAGCTGTTTTTT. Its protein is CASSPQAGTNTGELFF.

This clone was seen a handful of times. This rearrangement joins TRBV2 to TRBJ1-2, with D tentatively TRBD1 (6 bases). The CDR3 length is 14 residues. V shed 8 bases and J shed 0 bases, with 13 bases lying between them. CDR1 is SNHLY, CDR2 FYNNEI, per germline. The CDR3 nucleotides are TGTGCCAGCGTCCGGGACACCACTAACTATGGCTACACCTTC. Translation gives CASVRDTTNYGYTF. Drawing the rest from reference TRBV2 and TRBJ1-2, the complete variable domain is EPEVTQTPSHQVTQMGQEVILRCVPISNHLYFYWYRQILGQKVEFLVSFYNNEISEKSEIFDDQFSVERPDGSNFTLKIRSTKLEDSAMYFCASVRDTTNYGYTFGSGTRLTVV.

A few counts support this clone. CDR3 DNA sequence: TGTGCCAGCAGCATAAATAGCGGGGGGCAAGAGACCCAGTACTTC. This gives the protein CASSINSGGQETQYF. V is TRBV5-6 and J is TRBJ2-5, with 10 bases matching TRBD2. The CDR3 sequence is 15 residues long. In germline, CDR1 is SGHDT, CDR2 YYEEEE. V lost 4 bases to trimming and J lost 2 bases; unmatched junction nucleotides: 5.

This clone turned up a few times. This rearrangement joins TRBV19 to TRBJ2-7; 7 nucleotides align to TRBD2. Germline V CDR1 and CDR2: LNHDA, SQIVND (reference sequence). V shed 0 bases and J 7 bases; nucleotides not matched to a gene: 9. The CDR3 length is 15 residues. The CDR3 bases are TGTGCCAGTAGTATAGAGGGGGGGGAATTCAGAGAGCAGTACTTC. Translated: CASSIEGGEFREQYF.

This clone was counted only a few times. This chain links TRBV30 with TRBJ1-1, with unresolved D. CDR1 is GTSNPN, CDR2 SVGIG, per germline (reference sequence). The ends were cut back, 0 bases at V and 9 bases at J, with 11 bases in the middle. This CDR3 region has 12 residues. CDR3 in DNA: TGTGCCTGGAGTGTACGGGCAGGCCAAGCTTTCTTT. Its translation: CAWSVRAGQAFF.

This chain links TRBV19 with TRBJ2-1; D is unclear. The CDR3 contains 16 residues. Trimming shortened V by 5 bases and J by 1 base, and 15 bases separated the two germline ends. Germline CDR1 is LNHDA and CDR2 is SQIVND (reference sequence). CDR3 nucleotide sequence: TGTGCCAGTAGTGTCCTTTTGGCCCCGTCCTACAATGAGCAGTTCTTC. It codes for CASSVLLAPSYNEQFF.

CDR3 coding DNA: TGTGCCAGTACCATCCGGGACCCCCGGGAGAATGAGCAGTTCTTC. It codes for CASTIRDPRENEQFF. The chain uses TRBV19 and TRBJ2-1; weak D call: TRBD2 (6 bases). This CDR3 region has 15 residues. The germline gives CDR1 LNHDA, CDR2 SQIVND (reference sequence). Trimming shortened V by 7 bases and J by 7 bases, and 20 bases separated the two germline ends.

The chain recombines TRBV5-5 with TRBJ1-1; D remains ambiguous. This CDR3 has 14 residues. The germline CDR1 and CDR2 sequences are SGHKS and YYEKEE (reference sequence). Trimming took 2 bases from V and 0 from J, leaving 8 bases between them. CDR3 nucleotides: TGTGCCAGCAGCTTCTCTTACTTGAACACTGAAGCTTTCTTT. Translation: CASSFSYLNTEAFF. The full variable domain, completed using reference TRBV5-5 and TRBJ1-1, is DAGVTQSPTHLIKTRGQQVTLRCSPISGHKSVSWYQQVLGQGPQFIFQYYEKEERGRGNFPDRFSARQFPNYSSELNVNALLLGDSALYLCASSFSYLNTEAFFGQGTRLTVV.

V gene TRBV2 combines with J gene TRBJ1-4; D is uncertain. Germline CDR1 SNHLY, CDR2 FYNNEI. V was pared by 6 bases and J by 5 bases, with 13 bases between. The CDR3 has 14 amino acids. CDR3 protein: CASSDTRLNEKLFF. Written as DNA, the CDR3 is TGTGCCAGCAGCGACACCAGGCTGAATGAAAAACTGTTTTTT.

The rearrangement uses TRBV18 and TRBJ1-5; D is unresolved. The CDR3 sequence is 14 residues long. Germline V lookup: CDR1 KGHSH, CDR2 LQKENI. The V gene lost 6 bases and the J gene lost 3 bases, with 12 bases spanning the gap. This chain's CDR3 is CASSGGGDNQPQHF. The CDR3 coding sequence is TGTGCCAGCTCTGGCGGAGGTGACAATCAGCCCCAGCATTTT.

The chain combines TRBV5-1 with TRBJ2-1; D possibly uses TRBD1 or TRBD2 (5 bases each). The germline V gene encodes CDR1 SGHRS and CDR2 YFSETQ. This CDR3 contains 15 residues. Trimming cost V 0 bases and J 8 bases, with 15 bases left between them. The CDR3 DNA follows: TGCGCCAGCAGCTTGGTTCACGGGGCGGAGGATGAGCAGTTCTTC. This translates into CASSLVHGAEDEQFF.

This clone was found a few times. J is TRBJ1-5 and V is TRBV2; possible D gene TRBD1, 5 bases. The germline V and J ends were trimmed by 9 bases and 2 bases, with 17 bases remaining between them. The CDR3 is 15 residues long. Germline V gene lookup returns CDR1 SNHLY and CDR2 FYNNEI. The CDR3: CASLLGPPGNQPQHF. For the CDR3, the DNA is TGTGCCAGTCTACTGGGACCCCCGGGCAATCAGCCCCAGCATTTT. The variable domain in full, completed from reference TRBV2 and TRBJ1-5, reads EPEVTQTPSHQVTQMGQEVILRCVPISNHLYFYWYRQILGQKVEFLVSFYNNEISEKSEIFDDQFSVERPDGSNFTLKIRSTKLEDSAMYFCASLLGPPGNQPQHFGDGTRLSIL.

Notes on this clone: At one end, the junction sequence differs from germline, possibly due to a read error. The chain couples TRBV7-7 to TRBJ2-5; D gene ambiguous. Germline-derived CDR1 and CDR2 are SSHAT and FNYEAQ (reference sequence). CDR3 length: 13 amino acids. CDR3 sequence: CASSLQMVETQYF. As DNA, the CDR3 is TGTGCTAGCAGCTTACAAATGGTCGAGACCCAGTACTTC.